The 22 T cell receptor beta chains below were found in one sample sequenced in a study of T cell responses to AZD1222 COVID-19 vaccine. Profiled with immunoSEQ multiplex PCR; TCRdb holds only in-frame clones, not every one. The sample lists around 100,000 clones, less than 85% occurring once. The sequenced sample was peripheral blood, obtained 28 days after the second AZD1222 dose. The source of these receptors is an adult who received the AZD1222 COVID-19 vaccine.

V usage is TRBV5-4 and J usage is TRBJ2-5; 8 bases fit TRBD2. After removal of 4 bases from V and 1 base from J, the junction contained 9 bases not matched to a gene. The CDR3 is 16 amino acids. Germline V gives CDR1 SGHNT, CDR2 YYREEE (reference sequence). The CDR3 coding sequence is TGTGCCAGCAGCGCAGCCCTGGGGACTAGCCAAGAGACCCAGTACTTC. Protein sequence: CASSAALGTSQETQYF.

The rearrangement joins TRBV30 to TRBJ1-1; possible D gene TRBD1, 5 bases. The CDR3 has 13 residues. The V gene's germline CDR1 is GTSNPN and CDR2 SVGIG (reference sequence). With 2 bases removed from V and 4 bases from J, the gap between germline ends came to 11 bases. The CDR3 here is CAWSPEQGTEAFF. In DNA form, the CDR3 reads TGTGCCTGGAGTCCGGAGCAGGGCACTGAAGCTTTCTTT.

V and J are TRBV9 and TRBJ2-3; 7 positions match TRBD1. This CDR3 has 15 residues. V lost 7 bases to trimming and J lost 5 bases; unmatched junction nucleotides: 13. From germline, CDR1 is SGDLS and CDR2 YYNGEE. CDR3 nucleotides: TGTGCCAGCGGTAGGGGGCGAGGTCGGGAAGATACGCAGTATTTT. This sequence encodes CASGRGRGREDTQYF.

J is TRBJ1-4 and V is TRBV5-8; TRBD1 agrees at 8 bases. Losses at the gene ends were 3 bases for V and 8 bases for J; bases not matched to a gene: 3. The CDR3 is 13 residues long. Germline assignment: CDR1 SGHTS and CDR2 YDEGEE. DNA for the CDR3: TGTGCCAGCAGCTACGGACAGGGCGAAAAACTGTTTTTT. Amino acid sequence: CASSYGQGEKLFF.

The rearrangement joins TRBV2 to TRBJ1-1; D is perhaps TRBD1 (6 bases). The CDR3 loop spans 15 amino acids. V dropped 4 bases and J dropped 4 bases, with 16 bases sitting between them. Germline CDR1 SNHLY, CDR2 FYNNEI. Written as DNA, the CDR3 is TGTGCCAGCAGTGCGAGGTTCAAGGACAGCACTGAAGCTTTCTTT. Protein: CASSARFKDSTEAFF.

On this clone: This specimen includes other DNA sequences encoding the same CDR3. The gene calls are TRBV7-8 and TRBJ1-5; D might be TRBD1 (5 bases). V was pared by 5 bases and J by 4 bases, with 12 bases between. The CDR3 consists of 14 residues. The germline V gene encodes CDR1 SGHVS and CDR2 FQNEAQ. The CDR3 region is CASSLGRGNQPQHF. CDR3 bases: TGTGCCAGCAGCCTGGGACGGGGAAATCAGCCCCAGCATTTT.

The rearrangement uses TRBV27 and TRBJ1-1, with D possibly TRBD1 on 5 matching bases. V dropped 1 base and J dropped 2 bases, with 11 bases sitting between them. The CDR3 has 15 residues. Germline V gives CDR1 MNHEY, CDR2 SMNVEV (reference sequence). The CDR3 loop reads CASSLWGDQNTEAFF. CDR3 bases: TGTGCCAGCAGTTTATGGGGGGACCAAAACACTGAAGCTTTCTTT.

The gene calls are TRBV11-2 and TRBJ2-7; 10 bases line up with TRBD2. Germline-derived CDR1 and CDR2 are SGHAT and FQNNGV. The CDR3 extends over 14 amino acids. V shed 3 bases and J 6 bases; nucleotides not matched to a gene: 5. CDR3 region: CASSFLAGALEQYF. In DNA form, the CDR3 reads TGTGCCAGCAGCTTCCTAGCGGGAGCCCTCGAGCAGTACTTC.

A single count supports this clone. The CDR3 DNA reads TGCAGTGCTAGTGCGGGGGAGACCCAGTACTTC. Protein product: CSASAGETQYF. The chain uses TRBV20-1 and TRBJ2-5; D is perhaps TRBD2 (6 bases). The CDR3 contains 11 residues. Trimming removed 3 bases from V and 5 bases from J, with 7 bases in between. Germline CDR1 DFQATT, CDR2 SNEGSKA (reference sequence).

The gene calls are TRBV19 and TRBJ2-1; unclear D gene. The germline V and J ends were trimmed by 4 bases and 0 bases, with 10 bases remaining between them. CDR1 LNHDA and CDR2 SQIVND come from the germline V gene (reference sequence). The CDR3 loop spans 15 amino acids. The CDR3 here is CASSSYSHSYNEQFF. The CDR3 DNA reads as TGTGCCAGTAGTAGTTACTCACACTCCTACAATGAGCAGTTCTTC.

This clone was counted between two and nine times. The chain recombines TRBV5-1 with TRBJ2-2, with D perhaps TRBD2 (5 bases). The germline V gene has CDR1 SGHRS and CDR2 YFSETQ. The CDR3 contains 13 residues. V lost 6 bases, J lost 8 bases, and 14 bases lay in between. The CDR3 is CASKVGVSGELFF. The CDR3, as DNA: TGCGCCAGCAAAGTGGGAGTGTCTGGGGAGCTGTTTTTT. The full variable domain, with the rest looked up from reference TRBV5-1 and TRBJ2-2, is KAGVTQTPRYLIKTRGQQVTLSCSPISGHRSVSWYQQTPGQGLQFLFEYFSETQRNKGNFPGRFSGRQFSNSRSEMNVSTLELGDSALYLCASKVGVSGELFFGEGSRLTVL.

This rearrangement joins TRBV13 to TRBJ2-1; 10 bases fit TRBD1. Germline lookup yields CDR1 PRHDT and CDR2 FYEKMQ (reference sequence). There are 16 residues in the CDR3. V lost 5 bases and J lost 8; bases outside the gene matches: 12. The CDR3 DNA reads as TGTGCCAGCAGCCACCAGACAGGGGGCAATTTGTATGAGCAGTTCTTC. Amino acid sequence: CASSHQTGGNLYEQFF.

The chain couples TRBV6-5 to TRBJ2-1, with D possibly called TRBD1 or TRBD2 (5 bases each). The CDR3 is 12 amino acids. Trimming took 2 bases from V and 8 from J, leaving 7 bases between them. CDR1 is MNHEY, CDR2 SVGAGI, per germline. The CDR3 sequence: CASSYLGDEQFF. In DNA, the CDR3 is TGTGCCAGCAGTTACCTGGGGGATGAGCAGTTCTTC.

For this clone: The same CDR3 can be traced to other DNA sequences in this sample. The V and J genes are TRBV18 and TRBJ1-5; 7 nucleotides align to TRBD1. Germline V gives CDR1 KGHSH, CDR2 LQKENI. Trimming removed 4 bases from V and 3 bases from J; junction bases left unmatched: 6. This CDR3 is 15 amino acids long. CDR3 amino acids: CASSRRTGNNQPQHF. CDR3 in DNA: TGTGCCAGCTCACGGCGGACAGGTAACAATCAGCCCCAGCATTTT.

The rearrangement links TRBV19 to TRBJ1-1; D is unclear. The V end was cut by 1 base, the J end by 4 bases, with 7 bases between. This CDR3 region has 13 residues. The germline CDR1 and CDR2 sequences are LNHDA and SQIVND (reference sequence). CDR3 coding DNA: TGTGCCAGTAGTATAGTGGGCGCCACTGAAGCTTTCTTT. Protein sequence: CASSIVGATEAFF.

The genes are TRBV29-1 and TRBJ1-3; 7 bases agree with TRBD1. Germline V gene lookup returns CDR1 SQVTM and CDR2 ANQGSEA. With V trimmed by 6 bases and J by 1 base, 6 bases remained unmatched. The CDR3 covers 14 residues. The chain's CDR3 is CSVKGGQSGNTIYF. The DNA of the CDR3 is TGCAGCGTCAAAGGGGGACAGTCTGGAAACACCATATATTTT.

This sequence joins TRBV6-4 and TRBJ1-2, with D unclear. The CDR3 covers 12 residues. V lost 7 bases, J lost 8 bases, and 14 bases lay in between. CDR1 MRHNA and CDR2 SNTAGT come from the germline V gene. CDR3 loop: CASTPAQEGYTF. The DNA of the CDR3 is TGTGCCAGCACCCCAGCTCAGGAAGGCTACACCTTC.

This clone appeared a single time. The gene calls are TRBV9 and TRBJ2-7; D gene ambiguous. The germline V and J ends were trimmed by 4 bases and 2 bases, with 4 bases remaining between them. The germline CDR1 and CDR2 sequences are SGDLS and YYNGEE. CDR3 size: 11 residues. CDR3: CASSLTYEQYF. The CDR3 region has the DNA TGTGCCAGCAGCCTTACCTACGAGCAGTACTTC.

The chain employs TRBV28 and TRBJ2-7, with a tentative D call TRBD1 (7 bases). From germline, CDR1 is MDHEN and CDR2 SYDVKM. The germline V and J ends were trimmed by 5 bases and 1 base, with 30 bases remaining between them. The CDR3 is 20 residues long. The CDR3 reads CASSVTARGTASPPSYEQYF. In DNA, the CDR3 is TGTGCCAGCAGTGTTACGGCCCGGGGGACAGCCTCCCCGCCTTCCTACGAGCAGTACTTC.

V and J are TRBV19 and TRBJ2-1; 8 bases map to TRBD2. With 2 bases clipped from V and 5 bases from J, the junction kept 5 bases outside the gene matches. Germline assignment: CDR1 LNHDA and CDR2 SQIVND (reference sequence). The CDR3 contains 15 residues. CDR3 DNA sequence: TGTGCCAGTAGTATAAGTCGGGAGGGGGACAATGAGCAGTTCTTC. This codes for CASSISREGDNEQFF.

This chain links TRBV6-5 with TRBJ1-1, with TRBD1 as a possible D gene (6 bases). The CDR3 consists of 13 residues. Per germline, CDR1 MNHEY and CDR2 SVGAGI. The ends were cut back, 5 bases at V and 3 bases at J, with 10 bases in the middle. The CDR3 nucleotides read TGTGCCAGCAGTACAGGGTTTGACACTGAAGCTTTCTTT. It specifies CASSTGFDTEAFF.

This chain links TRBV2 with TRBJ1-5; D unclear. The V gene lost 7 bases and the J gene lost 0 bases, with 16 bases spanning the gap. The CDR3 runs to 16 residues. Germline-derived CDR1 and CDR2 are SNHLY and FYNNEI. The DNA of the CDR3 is TGTGCCAGCACCTTAAGGGTTAGGGATAGCAATCAGCCCCAGCATTTT. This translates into CASTLRVRDSNQPQHF.